The entry below gives a single T cell receptor (beta chain) sequence along with its context. As yet, its antigen is unknown. This entry belongs to a study of T cells in Graves' hyperthyroidism and ophthalmopathy. Study results and limitations: A model using 13 V-J features told ophthalmopathy apart from stable hyperthyroidism.

CDR1 is MNHEY, CDR2 SVGEGT, per germline. This CDR3 contains 14 residues. Trimming left V 4 bases short and J 3 bases short, with 12 bases between. For ophthalmopathy patients, the Clinical Activity Score was at least 3 and the NOSPECS grade at least 4; duration was under 3 months. Any patient presenting with uncontrolled infection, other autoimmune disease, pregnancy or lactation was left out. Amplification of TCR beta CDR3 regions was performed using RNA transcripts as template. During a first-round RT-PCR of the TCR CDR3, the HTBI primer set was used. TCRdb processed the multiplex PCR reads anew with MiXCR; each CDR3 protein has one entry. The sample has 450,000 to 500,000 distinct CDR3 sequences, 22% seen once.

Sequencing input: blood. The clonotype comes from a woman between 70 and 85 years old with Graves' ophthalmopathy. The rearrangement joins TRBV6-2 or TRBV6-3 to TRBJ1-1; perhaps TRBD1 as D (5 bases). DNA for the CDR3: TGTGCCAGCAGTTCAAGCGGGGCAGACACTGAAGCTTTCTTT. It encodes CASSSSGADTEAFF.